This TCR beta chain was obtained from a study of T cells after somatic rescue of genetic block. CDR3 length: 14 amino acids. Germline CDR1 reads MNHEY; CDR2 reads SVGAGI. Trimming took 5 bases from V and 7 from J; bases not matched to a gene: 7. Libraries were prepared by immunoSEQ multiplex PCR; TCRdb keeps only in-frame clonotypes and omits some of them. The sample lists 68,000 or so clones; around 90% were seen once. The chain couples TRBV6-5 to TRBJ2-3, with 9 bases identical to TRBD2. This TCR was recovered from a man aged 40-49 years. What was sequenced was peripheral blood mononuclear cells (PBMCs). CDR3 sequence (DNA): TGTGCCAGCAGTAAGCGGGGGGCCGCAAATACGCAGTATTTT. It codes for CASSKRGAANTQYF.